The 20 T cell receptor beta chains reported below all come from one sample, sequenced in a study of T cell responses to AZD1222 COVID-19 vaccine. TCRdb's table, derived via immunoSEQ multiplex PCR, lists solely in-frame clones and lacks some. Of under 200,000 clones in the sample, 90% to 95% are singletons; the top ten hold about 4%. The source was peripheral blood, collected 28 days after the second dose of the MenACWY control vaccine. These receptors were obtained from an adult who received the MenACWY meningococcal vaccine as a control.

CDR3 nucleotides: TGTGCCAGCGAGCCGGGACTAGCGATCACAGATACGCAGTATTTT. Its protein product is CASEPGLAITDTQYF. The V gene is TRBV7-2, the J gene TRBJ2-3; 10 bases agree with TRBD2. V shed 8 bases, J shed 2 bases, and the junction held 7 bases outside the gene matches. The germline gives CDR1 SGHTA, CDR2 FQGNSA. The CDR3 length is 15 residues.

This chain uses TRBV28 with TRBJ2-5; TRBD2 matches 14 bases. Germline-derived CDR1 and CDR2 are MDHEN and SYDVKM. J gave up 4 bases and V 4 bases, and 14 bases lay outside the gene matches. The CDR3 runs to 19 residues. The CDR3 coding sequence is TGTGCCAGCAGTTCCGCCCTCTGGACTAGCGGGAGGAGCCGAGAGACCCAGTACTTC. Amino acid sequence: CASSSALWTSGRSRETQYF.

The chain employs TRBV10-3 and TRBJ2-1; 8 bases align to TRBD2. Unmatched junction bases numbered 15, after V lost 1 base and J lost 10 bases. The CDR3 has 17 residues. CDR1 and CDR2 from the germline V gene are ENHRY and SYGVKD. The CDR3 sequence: CAISEFRAGGPSEEQFF. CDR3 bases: TGTGCCATCAGTGAGTTCAGGGCGGGAGGTCCCTCGGAGGAGCAGTTCTTC.

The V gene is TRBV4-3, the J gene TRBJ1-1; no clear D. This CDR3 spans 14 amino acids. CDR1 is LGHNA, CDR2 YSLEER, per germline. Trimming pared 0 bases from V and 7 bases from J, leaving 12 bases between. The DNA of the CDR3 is TGCGCCAGCAGCCAAGATTTTAGGCCATTTGAAGCTTTCTTT. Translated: CASSQDFRPFEAFF.

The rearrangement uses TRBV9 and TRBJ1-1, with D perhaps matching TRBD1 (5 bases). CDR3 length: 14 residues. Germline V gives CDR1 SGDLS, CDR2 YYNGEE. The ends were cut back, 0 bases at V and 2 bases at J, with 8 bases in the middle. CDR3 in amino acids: CASSVGRENTEAFF. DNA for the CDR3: TGTGCCAGCAGCGTAGGCAGGGAAAACACTGAAGCTTTCTTT.

CDR3 in amino acids: CASSRDRTNTGELFF. For the CDR3, the DNA is TGTGCCAGCAGTAGAGACAGAACGAACACCGGGGAGCTGTTTTTT. This sequence joins TRBV2 and TRBJ2-2; a possible D gene is TRBD1 (5 bases). Germline V gene sequence: CDR1 SNHLY, CDR2 FYNNEI. The CDR3 is 15 amino acids. V was cut by 5 bases and J by 0 bases, with 10 bases left in between.

This CDR3 reads CASMGGASNTEAFF. CDR3 sequence (DNA): TGTGCCAGCATGGGGGGAGCTAGTAACACTGAAGCTTTCTTT. The V call is TRBV14, the J call TRBJ1-1; a possible D gene is TRBD1 (5 bases). The CDR3 sequence is 14 residues long. Germline V gene lookup returns CDR1 SGHDN and CDR2 FVKESK. V gave up 7 bases and J gave up 2 bases, with 14 bases separating them.

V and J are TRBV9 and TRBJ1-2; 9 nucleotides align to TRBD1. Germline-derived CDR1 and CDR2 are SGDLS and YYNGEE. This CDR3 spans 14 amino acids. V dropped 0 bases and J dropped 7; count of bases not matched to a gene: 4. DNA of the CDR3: TGTGCCAGCAGCGTAGCCGGGACAGGGTTTGGCTACACCTTC. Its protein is CASSVAGTGFGYTF.

The CDR3 loop is CASSPIVIGPGSTGELFF. CDR3 sequence (DNA): TGTGCCAGCTCACCAATCGTAATAGGACCGGGGAGCACCGGGGAGCTGTTTTTT. The rearrangement joins TRBV18 to TRBJ2-2, with TRBD2 as a possible D gene (5 bases). The CDR3 consists of 18 residues. The germline V gene encodes CDR1 KGHSH and CDR2 LQKENI. Trimming stripped 2 bases from V and 4 bases from J, with 20 bases between.

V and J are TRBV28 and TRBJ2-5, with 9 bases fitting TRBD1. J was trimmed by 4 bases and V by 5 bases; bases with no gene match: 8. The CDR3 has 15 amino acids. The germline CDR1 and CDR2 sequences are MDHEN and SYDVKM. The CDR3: CASSLLGQGRETQYF. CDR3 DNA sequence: TGTGCCAGCAGTCTCCTGGGACAGGGTAGAGAGACCCAGTACTTC.

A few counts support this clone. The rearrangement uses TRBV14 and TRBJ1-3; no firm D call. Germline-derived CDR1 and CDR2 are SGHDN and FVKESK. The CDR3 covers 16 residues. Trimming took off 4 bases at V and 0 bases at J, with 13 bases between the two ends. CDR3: CASSPWSSTSGNTIYF. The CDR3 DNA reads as TGTGCCAGCAGCCCTTGGTCGTCCACCTCTGGAAACACCATATATTTT. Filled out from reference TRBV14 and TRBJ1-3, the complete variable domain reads EAGVTQFPSHSVIEKGQTVTLRCDPISGHDNLYWYRRVMGKEIKFLLHFVKESKQDESGMPNNRFLAERTGGTYSTLKVQPAELEDSGVYFCASSPWSSTSGNTIYFGEGSWLTVV.

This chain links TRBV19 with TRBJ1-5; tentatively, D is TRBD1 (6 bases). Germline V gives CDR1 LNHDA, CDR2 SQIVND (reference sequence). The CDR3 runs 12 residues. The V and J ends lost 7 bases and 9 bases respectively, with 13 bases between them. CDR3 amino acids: CASNRERRPQHF. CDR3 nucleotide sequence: TGTGCCAGTAACAGGGAAAGACGGCCCCAGCATTTT.

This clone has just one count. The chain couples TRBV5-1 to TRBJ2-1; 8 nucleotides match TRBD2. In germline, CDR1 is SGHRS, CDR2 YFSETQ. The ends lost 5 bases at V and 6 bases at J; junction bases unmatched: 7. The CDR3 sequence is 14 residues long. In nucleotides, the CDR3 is TGCGCCAGCAGGTACAGCGGGAGAGTCAATGAGCAGTTCTTC. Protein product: CASRYSGRVNEQFF.

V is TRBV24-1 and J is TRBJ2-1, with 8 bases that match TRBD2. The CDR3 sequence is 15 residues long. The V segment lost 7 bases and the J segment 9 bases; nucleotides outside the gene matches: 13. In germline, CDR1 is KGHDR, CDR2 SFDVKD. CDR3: CATRGSGAEASEQFF. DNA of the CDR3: TGTGCCACCAGGGGTAGCGGGGCCGAGGCGAGTGAGCAGTTCTTC.

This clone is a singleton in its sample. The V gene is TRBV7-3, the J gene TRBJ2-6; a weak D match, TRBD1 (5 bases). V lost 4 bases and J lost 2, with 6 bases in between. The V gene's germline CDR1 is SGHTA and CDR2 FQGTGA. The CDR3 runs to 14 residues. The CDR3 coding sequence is TGTGCCAGCAGCTCAGGGACTGGGGCCAACGTCCTGACTTTC. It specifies CASSSGTGANVLTF.

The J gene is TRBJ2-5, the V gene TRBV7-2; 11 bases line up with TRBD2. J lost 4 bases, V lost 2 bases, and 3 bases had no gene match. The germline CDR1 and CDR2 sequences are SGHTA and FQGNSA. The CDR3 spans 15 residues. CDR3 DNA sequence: TGTGCCAGCAGCTTACTAGGACTAGCGGGAGAGACCCAGTACTTC. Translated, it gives CASSLLGLAGETQYF.

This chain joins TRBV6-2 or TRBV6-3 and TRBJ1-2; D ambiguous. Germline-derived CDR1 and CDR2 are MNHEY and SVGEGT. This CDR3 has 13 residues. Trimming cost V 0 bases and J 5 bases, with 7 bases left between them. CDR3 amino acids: CASSYSTDYGYTF. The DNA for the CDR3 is TGTGCCAGCAGTTACTCGACGGATTATGGCTACACCTTC.

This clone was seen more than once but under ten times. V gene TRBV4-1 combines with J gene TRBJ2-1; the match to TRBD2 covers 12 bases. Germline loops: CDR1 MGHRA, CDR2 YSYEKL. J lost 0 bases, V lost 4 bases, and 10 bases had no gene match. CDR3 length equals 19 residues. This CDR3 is CASSPLGLAGPSSYNEQFF. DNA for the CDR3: TGCGCCAGCAGCCCGTTGGGACTAGCGGGCCCAAGCTCCTACAATGAGCAGTTCTTC.

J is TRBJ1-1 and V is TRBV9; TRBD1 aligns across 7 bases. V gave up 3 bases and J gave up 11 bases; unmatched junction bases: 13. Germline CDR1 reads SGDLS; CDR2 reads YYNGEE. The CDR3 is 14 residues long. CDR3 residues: CASSGGQVPREAFF. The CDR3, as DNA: TGTGCCAGCAGCGGTGGACAGGTACCGCGTGAGGCTTTCTTT.

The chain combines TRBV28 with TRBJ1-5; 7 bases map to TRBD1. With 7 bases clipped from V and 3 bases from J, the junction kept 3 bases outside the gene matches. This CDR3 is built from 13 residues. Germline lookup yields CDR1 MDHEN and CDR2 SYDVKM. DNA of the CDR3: TGTGCCAGCAATACAGGGGTCAATCAGCCCCAGCATTTT. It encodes CASNTGVNQPQHF.